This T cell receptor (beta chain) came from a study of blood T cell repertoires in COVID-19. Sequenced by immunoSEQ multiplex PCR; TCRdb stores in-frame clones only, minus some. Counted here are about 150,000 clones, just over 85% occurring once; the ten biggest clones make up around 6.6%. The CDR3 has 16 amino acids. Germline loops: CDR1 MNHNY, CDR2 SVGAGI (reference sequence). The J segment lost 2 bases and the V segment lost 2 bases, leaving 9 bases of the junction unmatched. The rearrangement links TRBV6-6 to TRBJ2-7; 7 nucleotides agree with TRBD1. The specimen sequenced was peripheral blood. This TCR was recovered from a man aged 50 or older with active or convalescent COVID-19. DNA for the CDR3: TGTGCCAGCAGTTACGATCGGGACAGCGAGACCTACGAGCAGTACTTC. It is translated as CASSYDRDSETYEQYF.